Listed below are T cell receptor beta chains from one sample, sequenced in a study of T-cell reconstitution after alpha-beta-depleted transplantation in children. Via MiXCR, TCRdb re-called the PCR reads, giving one row per CDR3 protein. The table lists around 380,000 distinct CDR3 sequences, approximately 11% of them singletons. This material consisted of PBMCs from the stem cell graft donor, taken from the stem cell graft. These receptors were obtained from a human donor who donated a stem cell graft to a child with acute myeloid leukemia. Each CDR3 is given with its conserved first and last residue. The D gene is left open where the match is weak. Size tells how often a clone was seen (once, few, many) or the class of an expanded clone, and some rows leave it out.

D: NA; J: TRBJ2-5; size: many; V: TRBV5-1; DNA: TGCGCCAGCAGCTGGACAGAGCAAAAGACCCAGTACTTC; CDR3: CASSWTEQKTQYF
D: NA; J: TRBJ2-5; size: few; V: TRBV12-3/TRBV12-4; DNA: TGTGCCAGCAGTGCCGCGGGATGGGAGACCCAGTACTTC; CDR3: CASSAAGWETQYF
D: NA; J: TRBJ2-2; size: few; V: TRBV25-1; DNA: TGTGCCAGCAGTGAAAGCAGGTTTGACACCGGGGAGCTGTTTTTT; CDR3: CASSESRFDTGELFF
D: TRBD1; J: TRBJ2-5; size: NA; V: TRBV10-3; DNA: TGTGCCGCACACGGACAGGGAGAAGAGACCCAGTACTTC; CDR3: CAAHGQGEETQYF
D: NA; J: TRBJ2-5; size: NA; V: TRBV20-1; DNA: TGCAGTGCTACAGGGGCCAGCCAAGAGACCCAGTACTTC; CDR3: CSATGASQETQYF
D: NA; J: TRBJ2-3; size: many; V: TRBV20-1; DNA: TGCAGTGGAAGAGGTCCAGGGTTAAGCACAGATACGCAGTATTTT; CDR3: CSGRGPGLSTDTQYF
D: NA; J: TRBJ2-3; size: few; V: TRBV5-1; DNA: TGCGCCAGCAGCTTGGATCTAGTCCCCATAGGGGGCACAGATACGCAGTATTTT; CDR3: CASSLDLVPIGGTDTQYF
D: TRBD1; J: TRBJ2-7; size: few; V: TRBV4-1; DNA: TGCGCCAGCAGCCAAGAGGGATTCGGGACAGGGATCCGCGAGCAGTACTTC; CDR3: CASSQEGFGTGIREQYF
D: NA; J: TRBJ2-7; size: NA; V: TRBV7-2; DNA: TGTGCCAGCAGCGCCGGGACCTATATCTACGAGCAGTACTTC; CDR3: CASSAGTYIYEQYF
D: NA; J: TRBJ2-2; size: many; V: TRBV11-2; DNA: TGTGCCAGCAGCTTAGACCGCCCCCTAGCGAACACCGGGGAGCTGTTTTTT; CDR3: CASSLDRPLANTGELFF
D: NA; J: TRBJ1-5; size: few; V: TRBV29-1; DNA: TGCAGCGTTACTCAGGGGTCAAGCAATCAGCCCCAGCATTTT; CDR3: CSVTQGSSNQPQHF
D: NA; J: TRBJ2-7; size: NA; V: TRBV12-3/TRBV12-4; DNA: TGTGCCAGCAGTTCCTTGGGCTTCTACGAGCAGTACTTC; CDR3: CASSSLGFYEQYF
D: TRBD1; J: TRBJ1-2; size: few; V: TRBV20-1; DNA: TGCAGTGCTAGAGACATCCGGGACAGGGCCCTAGTCTACACCTTC; CDR3: CSARDIRDRALVYTF
D: NA; J: TRBJ2-7; size: NA; V: TRBV11-2; DNA: TGTGCCAGCAGCTTAGGAGGGGCGGACTACGAGCAGTACTTC; CDR3: CASSLGGADYEQYF
D: NA; J: TRBJ2-3; size: many; V: TRBV7-2; DNA: TGTGCCAGCAGCTTAAGCCAGTTCACAGATACGCAGTATTTT; CDR3: CASSLSQFTDTQYF
D: TRBD2; J: TRBJ2-1; size: NA; V: TRBV2; DNA: TGTGCCAACTCTGGACTAGCGGGCTACAATGAGCAGTTCTTC; CDR3: CANSGLAGYNEQFF
D: TRBD1; J: TRBJ1-2; size: few; V: TRBV3-1; DNA: TGTGCCAGCAGCCAAGGGGGCGGGACAGATTACACCTTC; CDR3: CASSQGGGTDYTF
D: NA; J: TRBJ2-3; size: many; V: TRBV5-5; DNA: TGTGCCAGCAGCTGGAGGGTCACAGATACGCAGTATTTT; CDR3: CASSWRVTDTQYF
D: NA; J: TRBJ2-7; size: NA; V: TRBV12-3/TRBV12-4; DNA: TGTGCCAGCAGTCACCCCCAGTACTTC; CDR3: CASSHPQYF
D: TRBD1; J: TRBJ1-5; size: few; V: TRBV10-3; DNA: TGTGCCATCAGTGACGGGACAGGGATTCAGCCCCAGCATTTT; CDR3: CAISDGTGIQPQHF
D: TRBD1; J: TRBJ1-3; size: NA; V: TRBV12-3/TRBV12-4; DNA: TGTGCCAGCAGTATGACAGGGGGGTCAGGAAACACCATATATTTT; CDR3: CASSMTGGSGNTIYF
D: NA; J: TRBJ1-6; size: NA; V: TRBV5-1; DNA: TGCGCCAGCAGCTTGGGTCTGGGGCGTCCCCTCCACTTT; CDR3: CASSLGLGRPLHF
D: NA; J: TRBJ1-6; size: few; V: TRBV5-1; DNA: TGCGCCAGCAGCGCGGACCGGGGCCGGACTAATTCACCCCTCCACTTT; CDR3: CASSADRGRTNSPLHF
D: NA; J: TRBJ1-1; size: few; V: TRBV6-5; DNA: TGTGCCAGCAGACTACACTCGAGGGCTTTCTTT; CDR3: CASRLHSRAFF
D: NA; J: TRBJ2-3; size: NA; V: TRBV7-2; DNA: TGTGCCAGCAGCCAACGCCCCCGGGGATTCACAGATACGCAGTATTTT; CDR3: CASSQRPRGFTDTQYF
D: NA; J: TRBJ1-5; size: NA; V: TRBV9; DNA: TGTGCCAGCAGCAACGACGATAGCAATCAGCCCCAGCATTTT; CDR3: CASSNDDSNQPQHF
D: TRBD2; J: TRBJ2-2; size: NA; V: TRBV15; DNA: TGTGCCACCAGCAGAGATTATTCGGCGGGAGGTTGGAACACCGGGGAGCTGTTTTTT; CDR3: CATSRDYSAGGWNTGELFF
D: NA; J: TRBJ1-4; size: NA; V: TRBV9; DNA: TGTGCCAGCAGCGAGGGGCCCGCACTTGAAAAACTGTTTTTT; CDR3: CASSEGPALEKLFF
D: NA; J: TRBJ2-6; size: few; V: TRBV7-3; DNA: TGTGCCAGCAGTCCACTCCGAATTCCTCAGGGATCTAGCTCTGGGGCCAACGTCCTGACTTTC; CDR3: CASSPLRIPQGSSSGANVLTF
D: TRBD1; J: TRBJ1-5; size: many; V: TRBV20-1; DNA: TGCAGTACGGGACAGGGAGCCAATCAGCCCCAGCATTTT; CDR3: CSTGQGANQPQHF
D: TRBD1; J: TRBJ2-2; size: NA; V: TRBV3-1; DNA: TGTGCCAGCAGCCAAGCCTACAGGGGCACCGGGGAGCTGTTTTTT; CDR3: CASSQAYRGTGELFF
D: NA; J: TRBJ2-3; size: many; V: TRBV5-1; DNA: TGCGCCAGCAGCTTGTCAGGGGCCCAGAGCACAGATACGCAGTATTTT; CDR3: CASSLSGAQSTDTQYF
D: TRBD1; J: TRBJ2-2; size: few; V: TRBV5-6; DNA: TGTGCCAGCAGCCCATCACCGGGACAGGGGTGGACCGGGGAGCTGTTTTTT; CDR3: CASSPSPGQGWTGELFF
D: NA; J: TRBJ2-2; size: few; V: TRBV6-1; DNA: TGTGCCAGCAGTGAAATGGGACCGCCGAACACCGGGGAGCTGTTTTTT; CDR3: CASSEMGPPNTGELFF
D: NA; J: TRBJ1-1; size: NA; V: TRBV20-1; DNA: TGCAGTGCCCGACACGGGATGAACACTGAAGCTTTCTTT; CDR3: CSARHGMNTEAFF
D: TRBD2; J: TRBJ2-7; size: NA; V: TRBV4-1; DNA: TGCGCCAGCAGCCATCAAGTGGCTAGCGGGGCCTACGAGCAGTACTTC; CDR3: CASSHQVASGAYEQYF
D: NA; J: TRBJ1-1; size: NA; V: TRBV27; DNA: TGTGCCAGCAGTCCCCGACAGGACAAGAACACTGAAGCTTTCTTT; CDR3: CASSPRQDKNTEAFF
D: TRBD1; J: TRBJ1-5; size: many; V: TRBV20-1; DNA: TGCAGTGCTAGACCCGGACAGGGGTATCAGCCCCAGCATTTT; CDR3: CSARPGQGYQPQHF
D: NA; J: TRBJ2-7; size: NA; V: TRBV2; DNA: TGTGCCACCCGGCGACCTTCCTACGAGCAGTACTTC; CDR3: CATRRPSYEQYF
D: NA; J: TRBJ2-5; size: NA; V: TRBV20-1; DNA: TGCAGTGCTAGAGAGAATGGAGAGACCCAGTACTTC; CDR3: CSARENGETQYF
D: TRBD2; J: TRBJ2-3; size: few; V: TRBV5-1; DNA: TGCGCCAGCCACCTAGAGCGAACGGGAGGTTTTGTCGATACGCAGTATTTT; CDR3: CASHLERTGGFVDTQYF